This entry lists 26 T cell receptor beta chains sequenced from one sample in a study of graft-versus-host responses after intestinal transplantation. TCRdb keeps only in-frame clones here, not all; method: immunoSEQ multiplex PCR. Of approximately 60,000 clones in the sample, approximately 88% are singletons; the top ten hold about 1.7%. Graft samples were processed, releasing intraepithelial and lamina propria lymphocytes. Specimen: ileum tissue, collected around 350 days after transplant. These receptors all stem from a human patient who received an intestinal transplant, so some T cells may come from the graft donor.

The chain carries TRBV5-5 and TRBJ1-3; a weak D match, TRBD1 (5 bases). The CDR3 has 16 amino acids. The ends were cut back, 4 bases at V and 0 bases at J, with 14 bases in the middle. Germline V gives CDR1 SGHKS, CDR2 YYEKEE (reference sequence). DNA of the CDR3: TGTGCCAGCAGCGGAACCGGGACGCTCTCTGGAAACACCATATATTTT. This translates into CASSGTGTLSGNTIYF.

The V gene is TRBV9, the J gene TRBJ2-2, with D possibly matching TRBD1 (6 bases). The CDR3 consists of 15 residues. The V gene lost 1 base and the J gene lost 2 bases, with 9 bases spanning the gap. CDR1 and CDR2 (germline): SGDLS, YYNGEE. CDR3 coding DNA: TGTGCCAGCAGCGTAACGGGACATAACACCGGGGAGCTGTTTTTT. Its translation is CASSVTGHNTGELFF.

This chain links TRBV2 with TRBJ1-5; D is unclear. Germline V gene sequence: CDR1 SNHLY, CDR2 FYNNEI. This CDR3 spans 13 amino acids. Trimming took 2 bases from V and 1 from J, leaving 3 bases between them. The CDR3 region is CASSELSNQPQHF. The DNA of the CDR3 is TGTGCCAGCAGTGAACTGAGCAATCAGCCCCAGCATTTT. The variable domain in full, completed from reference TRBV2 and TRBJ1-5, reads EPEVTQTPSHQVTQMGQEVILRCVPISNHLYFYWYRQILGQKVEFLVSFYNNEISEKSEIFDDQFSVERPDGSNFTLKIRSTKLEDSAMYFCASSELSNQPQHFGDGTRLSIL.

This chain joins TRBV5-6 and TRBJ2-5, with D unresolved. This CDR3 has 14 residues. Germline-derived CDR1 and CDR2 are SGHDT and YYEEEE. The V end was cut by 6 bases, the J end by 1 base, with 13 bases between. The CDR3 DNA sequence: TGTGCCAGCATCAAGCTCGCGGCCCAAGAGACCCAGTACTTC. As protein: CASIKLAAQETQYF. The full variable domain, with the rest looked up from reference TRBV5-6 and TRBJ2-5, is DAGVTQSPTHLIKTRGQQVTLRCSPKSGHDTVSWYQQALGQGPQFIFQYYEEEERQRGNFPDRFSGHQFPNYSSELNVNALLLGDSALYLCASIKLAAQETQYFGPGTRLLVL.

This clone has just a few counts. V usage is TRBV29-1 and J usage is TRBJ1-2, with D hard to call. Germline loops: CDR1 SQVTM, CDR2 ANQGSEA. V was shortened by 1 base and J by 2 bases, with 14 bases between the two germline ends. This CDR3 spans 15 amino acids. CDR3 sequence (DNA): TGCAGCGTTGAAGTCCCGCACAGCTTCAACTATGGCTACACCTTC. Protein product: CSVEVPHSFNYGYTF.

The chain has TRBV4-1 and TRBJ2-4; 10 bases line up with TRBD1. V trimming: 4 bases; J trimming: 2 bases; junction bases outside the gene matches: 5. This CDR3 comprises 16 residues. Germline-derived CDR1 and CDR2 are MGHRA and YSYEKL. As DNA, the CDR3 is TGCGCCAGCAGCCGGCCGGGACAGGGGCCCAAAAACATTCAGTACTTC. It specifies CASSRPGQGPKNIQYF.

This clone came up once. The chain employs TRBV6-5 and TRBJ2-2, with 9 positions matching TRBD1. V was pared by 6 bases and J by 1 base, with 0 bases of the junction left unmatched. CDR1 and CDR2 from the germline V gene are MNHEY and SVGAGI. The CDR3 runs to 14 residues. CDR3 protein: CASRDRGNTGELFF. In DNA, the CDR3 is TGTGCCAGCAGGGACAGGGGGAACACCGGGGAGCTGTTTTTT.

Here the CDR3 reads CASSLAGGFVGEQFF. CDR3 sequence (DNA): TGCGCCAGCAGCCTAGCGGGGGGGTTTGTGGGTGAGCAGTTCTTC. The chain uses TRBV4-1 and TRBJ2-1; 11 bases match TRBD2. J was trimmed by 9 bases and V by 4 bases; bases with no gene match: 8. Germline V gene data show CDR1 as MGHRA and CDR2 as YSYEKL. The CDR3 runs 15 residues.

CDR3 residues: CSVEALSGQYF. The CDR3 nucleotides read TGCAGCGTTGAAGCCCTTAGCGGACAGTACTTC. J is TRBJ2-7 and V is TRBV29-1, with a possible D match to TRBD2 (6 bases). Trimming removed 1 base from V and 10 bases from J, with 11 bases in between. In germline, CDR1 is SQVTM, CDR2 ANQGSEA. The CDR3 contains 11 residues.

The chain carries TRBV4-1 and TRBJ2-2; 9 nucleotides align to TRBD2. Germline CDR1 is MGHRA and CDR2 is YSYEKL. J lost 0 bases, V lost 4 bases, and 12 bases had no gene match. CDR3 length: 19 amino acids. The CDR3 bases are TGCGCCAGCAGCCCAAACAAGGGTGCTAGCGGGGCGAACACCGGGGAGCTGTTTTTT. Encoded protein: CASSPNKGASGANTGELFF.

The V call is TRBV15, the J call TRBJ2-7, with TRBD2 identical over 8 bases. This CDR3 is 14 amino acids long. In germline, CDR1 is LNHNV, CDR2 YYDKDF (reference sequence). V lost 0 bases, J lost 7 bases, and 5 bases stayed unmatched. The CDR3 DNA is TGTGCCACCAGCAGAGATCCGGGAGGGTGGGAGCAGTACTTC. Translation gives CATSRDPGGWEQYF.

V is TRBV28 and J is TRBJ1-3; D is undetermined. Germline assignment: CDR1 MDHEN and CDR2 SYDVKM. This CDR3 is built from 14 residues. Trimming removed 6 bases from V and 3 bases from J, with 12 bases in between. This CDR3 is CASRYMDGGNTIYF. In DNA form, the CDR3 reads TGTGCCAGCAGGTACATGGACGGTGGAAACACCATATATTTT.

This clone was counted only a few times. The chain employs TRBV7-9 and TRBJ2-7; D gene ambiguous. V lost 5 bases, J lost 4 bases, and 9 bases lay in between. Looked up from germline, CDR1 is SEHNR and CDR2 is FQNEAQ (reference sequence). The CDR3 covers 12 residues. CDR3 sequence: CASSHTEYEQYF. Written as DNA, the CDR3 is TGTGCCAGCAGCCACACTGAATACGAGCAGTACTTC.

V and J are TRBV6-1 and TRBJ1-1; D gene uncertain. Per the germline V gene, CDR1 is MNHNS and CDR2 is SASEGT. The V and J ends lost 6 bases and 5 bases respectively, with 7 bases between them. This CDR3 is built from 11 residues. CDR3 sequence reads: CASRLSTEAFF. Written as DNA, the CDR3 is TGTGCCAGCAGGCTTAGTACTGAAGCTTTCTTT.

This chain links TRBV2 with TRBJ2-5, with D perhaps TRBD1 (6 bases). Trimming left V 10 bases short and J 3 bases short, with 12 bases between. The CDR3 runs to 12 residues. Germline CDR1 is SNHLY and CDR2 is FYNNEI. This CDR3 reads CAILDREETQYF. CDR3 DNA: TGTGCCATCCTGGACAGAGAAGAGACCCAGTACTTC.

The V gene is TRBV28, the J gene TRBJ2-3, with D possibly being TRBD2 (5 bases). The CDR3 contains 13 residues. Germline V gene data show CDR1 as MDHEN and CDR2 as SYDVKM. V lost 8 bases and J lost 3, with 12 bases in between. CDR3 DNA: TGTGCCAGCCGTCCACTAGTGACAGATACGCAGTATTTT. Amino acids: CASRPLVTDTQYF.

Points on this clone: The final CDR3 position lacks the conserved phenylalanine or tryptophan, pointing to a likely read error. The chain employs TRBV19 and TRBJ2-7; D ambiguous. This CDR3 has 13 residues. The V gene lost 3 bases and the J gene lost 1 base, with 7 bases spanning the gap. Per the germline V gene, CDR1 is LNHDA and CDR2 is SQIVND (reference sequence). CDR3: CASSIVASYEQYL. The CDR3 DNA sequence: TGTGCCAGTAGTATTGTGGCGTCCTACGAGCAGTACCTC.

This clone turned up a few times. V and J are TRBV7-2 and TRBJ2-3, with 13 nucleotides matching TRBD2. V trimming: 5 bases; J trimming: 1 base; junction bases outside the gene matches: 9. This CDR3 is 18 amino acids long. The germline CDR1 and CDR2 sequences are SGHTA and FQGNSA. The CDR3 region is CASSPFGGLAGGTDTQYF. The CDR3 nucleotides are TGTGCCAGCAGCCCATTTGGAGGACTAGCGGGGGGCACAGATACGCAGTATTTT.

The V call is TRBV6-4, the J call TRBJ2-2; D not resolved. Germline CDR1 MRHNA, CDR2 SNTAGT. Between the trimmed V and J ends, which lost 0 bases and 5 bases, there was a span of 10 bases. CDR3 length: 15 residues. CDR3 nucleotide sequence: TGTGCCAGCAGTGACTCGATGGACGTAACCGGGGAGCTGTTTTTT. Translating gives CASSDSMDVTGELFF.

This clone was detected once. This chain uses TRBV9 with TRBJ2-7; 9 positions match TRBD2. There are 16 residues in the CDR3. J gave up 3 bases and V 3 bases, and 10 bases lay outside the gene matches. CDR1 and CDR2 (germline): SGDLS, YYNGEE. The CDR3 bases are TGTGCCAGCAGCGAGGGGGAGGGACTAGCACTCTACGAGCAGTACTTC. Translation: CASSEGEGLALYEQYF.

V is TRBV28 and J is TRBJ2-7; 9 nucleotides line up with TRBD1. V shed 8 bases, J shed 5 bases, and the junction held 4 bases outside the gene matches. The CDR3 is 12 amino acids. Germline lookup yields CDR1 MDHEN and CDR2 SYDVKM. The CDR3 bases are TGTGCCAGCCTTGGACAGGGGAACGAGCAGTACTTC. Its translation is CASLGQGNEQYF.

The rearrangement uses TRBV9 and TRBJ1-2, with 8 bases aligning to TRBD1. This CDR3 comprises 15 residues. V gave up 2 bases and J gave up 5 bases; unmatched junction bases: 8. Germline CDR1 and CDR2: SGDLS and YYNGEE. The CDR3 region is CASSVGGQAIYGYTF. The CDR3 nucleotides are TGTGCCAGCAGCGTGGGGGGACAGGCCATTTATGGCTACACCTTC.

The chain has TRBV15 and TRBJ2-5; no clear D. The V gene's germline CDR1 is LNHNV and CDR2 YYDKDF (reference sequence). The CDR3 has 12 residues. V lost 5 bases to trimming and J lost 5 bases, with 9 bases between them. CDR3: CATSFGRETQYF. The CDR3, as DNA: TGTGCCACCAGCTTCGGTAGGGAGACCCAGTACTTC.

About this clone: Because it lacks the conserved phenylalanine or tryptophan at the end, this CDR3 is likely a read error. The chain links TRBV19 to TRBJ1-6, with D hard to call. This CDR3 is 12 amino acids long. V was pared by 1 base and J by 10 bases, with 5 bases between. CDR1 and CDR2 from the germline V gene are LNHDA and SQIVND (reference sequence). In DNA form, the CDR3 reads TGTGCCAGTAGTATAGTTGGATCACCCCTCCACCTT. Amino acid sequence: CASSIVGSPLHL.

The chain joins TRBV7-8 to TRBJ1-2, with D tentatively TRBD1 (5 bases). V was trimmed by 2 bases and J by 7 bases, leaving 20 bases between them. The CDR3 loop spans 16 amino acids. Germline values: CDR1 SGHVS, CDR2 FQNEAQ. CDR3 coding DNA: TGTGCCAGCAGCTTAAATCTCAGGGCGAAACTGGGTGGCTACACCTTC. Its protein is CASSLNLRAKLGGYTF.

The chain is built from TRBV5-6 and TRBJ2-6; possible D gene TRBD2, 5 bases. CDR1 is SGHDT, CDR2 YYEEEE, per germline. The V end was cut by 2 bases, the J end by 1 base, with 10 bases between. CDR3 length equals 16 residues. The CDR3 bases are TGTGCCAGCAGCTTTCGGGGTTATTCTGGGGCCAACGTCCTGACTTTC. Its protein is CASSFRGYSGANVLTF. Combining the CDR3 with reference TRBV5-6 and TRBJ2-6 gives the whole variable domain DAGVTQSPTHLIKTRGQQVTLRCSPKSGHDTVSWYQQALGQGPQFIFQYYEEEERQRGNFPDRFSGHQFPNYSSELNVNALLLGDSALYLCASSFRGYSGANVLTFGAGSRLTVL.